One sample yielded the 23 T cell receptor beta chains listed below, sequenced in a study of shared clonotypes between healthy human individuals. Here immunoSEQ multiplex PCR was the method, and the copy in TCRdb shows in-frame clones only, minus some. The table includes under 1,100,000 clones, about 80% detected once. Sample: memory CD4+ T cells from PBMCs. Subset: CD45RA-negative fraction. The receptors shown here come from a man between 18 and 29 years old in good health. Some clones in this sample may be carry-over from other donors' samples.

Ten or more counts support this clone. The CDR3 sequence is CASSRTSGRKGEQFF. CDR3 nucleotide sequence: TGTGCCAGCAGTAGGACTAGCGGGAGGAAGGGTGAGCAGTTCTTC. J is TRBJ2-1 and V is TRBV2; TRBD2 matches 14 bases. Germline values: CDR1 SNHLY, CDR2 FYNNEI. CDR3 length equals 15 residues. The V and J ends lost 5 bases and 9 bases, in that order; junction bases with no gene match: 6.

The CDR3 is CAWSVFVGYTF. The CDR3 bases are TGTGCCTGGAGTGTATTCGTTGGCTACACCTTC. The chain employs TRBV30 and TRBJ1-2, with D uncertain. Germline V gene lookup returns CDR1 GTSNPN and CDR2 SVGIG (reference sequence). The CDR3 is 11 amino acids. The V and J ends lost 0 bases and 7 bases respectively, with 6 bases between them.

About this clone itself: A read error is likely here: a far larger clone is one base away. This chain joins TRBV29-1 and TRBJ2-1; a possible D gene is TRBD2 (5 bases). V was trimmed by 4 bases and J by 12 bases, leaving 16 bases between them. CDR1 and CDR2 (germline): SQVTM, ANQGSEA. The CDR3 length is 12 residues. The CDR3 bases are TGCAGCGTTGTCCCAGGAGAGGGCAGGCAGTTCTTC. As protein: CSVVPGEGRQFF.

The rearrangement links TRBV30 to TRBJ1-3; possible D gene TRBD1, 5 bases. Germline V gene lookup returns CDR1 GTSNPN and CDR2 SVGIG (reference sequence). V was trimmed by 5 bases and J by 4 bases, leaving 12 bases between them. CDR3 length: 13 residues. The CDR3, as DNA: TGTGCCTGGGGGGGGATTTCAGGAAACACCATATATTTT. Amino acids: CAWGGISGNTIYF. The complete variable domain, with remaining parts taken from reference TRBV30 and TRBJ1-3, reads SQTIHQWPATLVQPVGSPLSLECTVEGTSNPNLYWYRQAAGRGLQLLFYSVGIGQISSEVPQNLSASRPQDRQFILSSKKLLLSDSGFYLCAWGGISGNTIYFGEGSWLTVV.

The chain links TRBV5-1 to TRBJ2-7; no firm D call. CDR3 length: 14 amino acids. The V and J ends lost 0 bases and 0 bases respectively, with 7 bases between them. Germline values: CDR1 SGHRS, CDR2 YFSETQ. CDR3 protein: CASSLERSSYEQYF. The CDR3 bases are TGCGCCAGCAGCTTGGAGAGGAGCTCCTACGAGCAGTACTTC. Full variable domain (rest looked up from reference TRBV5-1 and TRBJ2-7): KAGVTQTPRYLIKTRGQQVTLSCSPISGHRSVSWYQQTPGQGLQFLFEYFSETQRNKGNFPGRFSGRQFSNSRSEMNVSTLELGDSALYLCASSLERSSYEQYFGPGTRLTVT.

This clone was found many times. V is TRBV15 and J is TRBJ1-2; a possible D gene is TRBD1 (5 bases). V was shortened by 0 bases and J by 8 bases, with 10 bases between the two germline ends. The CDR3 is 13 residues long. CDR1 and CDR2 from the germline V gene are LNHNV and YYDKDF (reference sequence). CDR3 in amino acids: CATSRDEGEGYTF. The CDR3 nucleotides are TGTGCCACCAGCAGAGATGAAGGGGAGGGCTACACCTTC.

The V gene is TRBV6-1, the J gene TRBJ2-7; 10 bases are shared with TRBD1. Trimming took 11 bases from V and 2 from J; bases not matched to a gene: 6. The CDR3 has 13 amino acids. Germline V CDR1 and CDR2: MNHNS, SASEGT. The CDR3 coding sequence is TGTGCCTCGGGGACAGGGGTGGCCTACGAGCAGTACTTC. Translating gives CASGTGVAYEQYF.

The chain is built from TRBV11-2 and TRBJ1-2; D is uncertain. The V gene's germline CDR1 is SGHAT and CDR2 FQNNGV. CDR3 length equals 15 residues. V was cut by 7 bases and J by 4 bases, with 19 bases left in between. The CDR3: CASTLDPKVGYGYTF. CDR3 DNA sequence: TGTGCCAGCACCCTCGATCCTAAAGTCGGCTATGGCTACACCTTC. The full variable domain, completed using reference TRBV11-2 and TRBJ1-2, is EAGVAQSPRYKIIEKRQSVAFWCNPISGHATLYWYQQILGQGPKLLIQFQNNGVVDDSQLPKDRFSAERLKGVDSTLKIQPAKLEDSAVYLCASTLDPKVGYGYTFGSGTRLTVV.

CDR3: CASRKGAGNIQYF. The CDR3 coding sequence is TGTGCCAGTAGGAAGGGGGCAGGAAACATTCAGTACTTC. The chain recombines TRBV19 with TRBJ2-4; 7 nucleotides match TRBD1. The CDR3 loop spans 13 amino acids. The trim removed 6 bases at V and 6 bases at J, leaving 5 bases unmatched. Germline V gene sequence: CDR1 LNHDA, CDR2 SQIVND (reference sequence).

V usage is TRBV6-4 and J usage is TRBJ1-2; 8 bases align to TRBD1. Germline CDR1 is MRHNA and CDR2 is SNTAGT. Trimming cost V 6 bases and J 6 bases; bases outside gene matches: 12. The CDR3 sequence is 15 residues long. CDR3 protein: CASSVGAGGVDGYTF. The CDR3 bases are TGTGCCAGCAGCGTAGGGGCAGGGGGCGTTGATGGCTACACCTTC.

The count of this clone is one. The genes are TRBV4-2 and TRBJ2-1; the D is unclear. Trimming took 0 bases from V and 8 from J, leaving 11 bases between them. The CDR3 totals 14 residues. The V gene's germline CDR1 is LGHNA and CDR2 YNFKEQ. CDR3 nucleotides: TGTGCCAGCAGCCAAGATAGGAACTCGGATGAGCAGTTCTTC. Translating gives CASSQDRNSDEQFF.

The CDR3: CASSFPDRHYEQYF. Here the CDR3 DNA reads TGTGCCAGCAGCTTCCCGGACCGACACTACGAGCAGTACTTC. This chain connects TRBV7-9 to TRBJ2-7; D unresolved. The germline V gene encodes CDR1 SEHNR and CDR2 FQNEAQ (reference sequence). V was shortened by 3 bases and J by 3 bases, with 12 bases between the two germline ends. The CDR3 runs to 14 residues.

With respect to this clone: The sample holds other DNA sequences that translate to the same CDR3. The chain carries TRBV5-1 and TRBJ2-3; 10 bases are shared with TRBD1. CDR3 length equals 15 residues. CDR1 and CDR2 from the germline V gene are SGHRS and YFSETQ. V trimming: 0 bases; J trimming: 4 bases; junction bases outside the gene matches: 2. The CDR3 coding sequence is TGCGCCAGCAGCTTGGGACAGGGGGCATCAGATACGCAGTATTTT. Protein sequence: CASSLGQGASDTQYF.

The rearrangement links TRBV5-1 to TRBJ1-4, with a weak D call TRBD1 (5 bases). The CDR3 has 12 amino acids. Per germline, CDR1 SGHRS and CDR2 YFSETQ. The V end was cut by 7 bases, the J end by 8 bases, with 12 bases between. CDR3 in DNA: TGCGCCAGCTCCTATCAGGGAGAAAAACTGTTTTTT. Amino acids: CASSYQGEKLFF.

V is TRBV5-1 and J is TRBJ2-2; TRBD2 aligns across 10 bases. J gave up 5 bases and V 7 bases, and 11 bases lay outside the gene matches. This CDR3 spans 16 amino acids. Per germline, CDR1 SGHRS and CDR2 YFSETQ. The CDR3 here is CASRTQELAGTGELFF. The CDR3, as DNA: TGCGCCAGCCGGACACAGGAACTAGCGGGAACCGGGGAGCTGTTTTTT.

The chain combines TRBV27 with TRBJ2-7, with 12 positions matching TRBD2. Per the germline V gene, CDR1 is MNHEY and CDR2 is SMNVEV (reference sequence). V was clipped by 0 bases and J by 5 bases; unmatched bases: 2. This CDR3 comprises 15 residues. The CDR3 here is CASSLSLAGGDEQYF. The CDR3 bases are TGTGCCAGCAGTTTATCGCTAGCGGGAGGGGACGAGCAGTACTTC.

The chain links TRBV28 to TRBJ2-7, with TRBD1 identical over 7 bases. CDR3 length equals 16 residues. Germline CDR1 reads MDHEN; CDR2 reads SYDVKM. Germline trimming cut 7 bases from V and 0 bases from J; bases unmatched to any gene: 12. DNA of the CDR3: TGTGCCAGCACCCAAGACCTGACAGGGAGCTCCTACGAGCAGTACTTC. Translated: CASTQDLTGSSYEQYF.

V usage is TRBV30 and J usage is TRBJ1-2, with D unclear. Looked up from germline, CDR1 is GTSNPN and CDR2 is SVGIG (reference sequence). This CDR3 has 15 residues. Trimming left V 0 bases short and J 1 base short, with 12 bases between. Written as DNA, the CDR3 is TGTGCCTGGAGTGTCGGAAGAAGGGATAACTATGGCTACACCTTC. It translates to CAWSVGRRDNYGYTF.

This clone showed up just a few times. The chain is built from TRBV29-1 and TRBJ2-1; no definite D call. In germline, CDR1 is SQVTM, CDR2 ANQGSEA. V lost 6 bases, J lost 3 bases, and 15 bases lay in between. The CDR3 consists of 14 residues. DNA of the CDR3: TGCAGCGTGAAAGATCGCGCCGTCTACAATGAGCAGTTCTTC. Residues: CSVKDRAVYNEQFF.

This chain links TRBV28 with TRBJ1-5; D is undetermined. Germline V lookup: CDR1 MDHEN, CDR2 SYDVKM. The CDR3 extends over 14 amino acids. The CDR3 coding sequence is TGTGCGCACAACCGGGGATTTCGGAATCAGCCCCAGCATTTT. This gives the protein CAHNRGFRNQPQHF.

The chain uses TRBV27 and TRBJ2-7; no clear D gene. The CDR3 is 14 amino acids. CDR1 is MNHEY and CDR2 is SMNVEV in the germline V gene (reference sequence). The V end was cut by 6 bases, the J end by 3 bases, with 15 bases between. CDR3 DNA sequence: TGTGCCAGCAGCCGCTATTCGGGCGGCTACGAGCAGTACTTC. Protein: CASSRYSGGYEQYF.

The V call is TRBV9, the J call TRBJ2-1; 11 nucleotides agree with TRBD2. Germline V gene data show CDR1 as SGDLS and CDR2 as YYNGEE. V was clipped by 3 bases and J by 4 bases; unmatched bases: 3. The CDR3 is 15 residues long. The DNA of the CDR3 is TGTGCCAGCAGCGCCTCTAGCGGGGGGTACAATGAGCAGTTCTTC. It is translated as CASSASSGGYNEQFF.

The chain couples TRBV7-9 to TRBJ2-7, with D possibly TRBD2 on 5 matching bases. The CDR3 is 13 residues long. Trimming stripped 7 bases from V and 7 bases from J, with 17 bases between. CDR1 is SEHNR and CDR2 is FQNEAQ in the germline V gene (reference sequence). CDR3 in amino acids: CASNKVARGEQYF. The CDR3 DNA reads as TGTGCCAGCAACAAAGTCGCACGGGGTGAGCAGTACTTC. Full variable domain (remainder filled in from reference TRBV7-9 and TRBJ2-7): DTGVSQNPRHKITKRGQNVTFRCDPISEHNRLYWYRQTLGQGPEFLTYFQNEAQLEKSRLLSDRFSAERPKGSFSTLEIQRTEQGDSAMYLCASNKVARGEQYFGPGTRLTVT.